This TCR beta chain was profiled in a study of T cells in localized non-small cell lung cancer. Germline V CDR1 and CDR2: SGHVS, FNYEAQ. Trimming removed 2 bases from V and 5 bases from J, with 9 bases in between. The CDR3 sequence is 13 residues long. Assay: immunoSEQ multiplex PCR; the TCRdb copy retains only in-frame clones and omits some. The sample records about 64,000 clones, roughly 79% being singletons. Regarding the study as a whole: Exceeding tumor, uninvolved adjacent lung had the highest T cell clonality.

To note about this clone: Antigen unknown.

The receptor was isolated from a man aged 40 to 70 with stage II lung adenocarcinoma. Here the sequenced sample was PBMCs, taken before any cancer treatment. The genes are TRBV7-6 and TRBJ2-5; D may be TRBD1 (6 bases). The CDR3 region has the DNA TGTGCCAGCAGCTTATGGGGGCGGGAGACCCAGTACTTC. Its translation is CASSLWGRETQYF.